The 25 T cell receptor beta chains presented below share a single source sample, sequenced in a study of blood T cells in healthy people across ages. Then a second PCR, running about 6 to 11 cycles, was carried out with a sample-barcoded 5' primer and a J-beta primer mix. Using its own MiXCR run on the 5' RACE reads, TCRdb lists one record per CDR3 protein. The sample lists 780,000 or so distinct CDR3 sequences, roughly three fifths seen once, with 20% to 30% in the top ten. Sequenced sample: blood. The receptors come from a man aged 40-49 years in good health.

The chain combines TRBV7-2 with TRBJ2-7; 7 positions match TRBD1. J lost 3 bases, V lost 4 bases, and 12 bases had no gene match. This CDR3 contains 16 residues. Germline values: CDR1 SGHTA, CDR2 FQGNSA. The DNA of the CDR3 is TGTGCCAGCAGCTGGCAAACAGGGGAGCGGTTCTACGAGCAGTACTTC. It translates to CASSWQTGERFYEQYF.

This CDR3 is CASSYPSGTAVRTGELFF. DNA of the CDR3: TGTGCCAGCAGTTACCCGTCCGGGACGGCGGTGAGGACCGGGGAGCTGTTTTTT. This chain uses TRBV6-5 with TRBJ2-2, with D perhaps being TRBD1 or TRBD2 (5 bases each). With 2 bases removed from V and 5 bases from J, the gap between germline ends came to 21 bases. The CDR3 is 18 amino acids. Germline values: CDR1 MNHEY, CDR2 SVGAGI.

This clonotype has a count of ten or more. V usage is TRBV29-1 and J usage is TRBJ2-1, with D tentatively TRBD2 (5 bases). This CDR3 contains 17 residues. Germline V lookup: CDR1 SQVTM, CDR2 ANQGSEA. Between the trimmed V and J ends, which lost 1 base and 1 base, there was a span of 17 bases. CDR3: CSVEGRPPEVSYNEQFF. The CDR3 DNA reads TGCAGCGTTGAAGGGAGGCCTCCAGAGGTATCCTACAATGAGCAGTTCTTC.

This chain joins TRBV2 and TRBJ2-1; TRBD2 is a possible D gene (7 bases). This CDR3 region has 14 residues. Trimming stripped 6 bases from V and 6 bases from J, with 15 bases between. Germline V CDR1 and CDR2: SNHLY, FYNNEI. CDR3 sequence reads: CASRERGGLNEQFF. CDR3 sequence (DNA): TGTGCCAGCAGGGAGAGGGGGGGCCTCAATGAGCAGTTCTTC.

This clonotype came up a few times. The CDR3 is CASGGGEGEETQYF. In DNA, the CDR3 is TGTGCCAGCGGTGGAGGGGAGGGAGAAGAGACCCAGTACTTC. The rearrangement uses TRBV12-3 or TRBV12-4 and TRBJ2-7; 7 nucleotides align to TRBD2. Judging by the DNA end, TRBJ2-5 fits better; the J call may be wrong. The CDR3 is 14 amino acids.

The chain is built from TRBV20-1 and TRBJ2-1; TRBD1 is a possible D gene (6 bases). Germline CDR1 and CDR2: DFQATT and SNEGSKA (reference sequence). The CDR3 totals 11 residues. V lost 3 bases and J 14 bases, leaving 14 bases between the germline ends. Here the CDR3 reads CSARGPQGEFF. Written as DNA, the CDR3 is TGCAGTGCTAGGGGGCCACAGGGTGAGTTCTTC.

CDR3 region: CATRLSGPQCKYF. CDR3 bases: TGTGCCACCAGGTTGAGTGGGCCCCAGTGCAAGTATTTT. The chain links TRBV24-1 to TRBJ2-3, with unresolved D. Deletions cut 7 bases from V and 13 bases from J, with 20 bases between. The CDR3 consists of 13 residues. Germline V lookup: CDR1 KGHDR, CDR2 SFDVKD.

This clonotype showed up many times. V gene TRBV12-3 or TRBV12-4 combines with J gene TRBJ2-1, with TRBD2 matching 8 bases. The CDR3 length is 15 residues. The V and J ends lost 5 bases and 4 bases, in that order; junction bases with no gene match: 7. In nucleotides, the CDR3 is TGTGCCAGCAGTCCCGGGAGGGCCAGTTACAATGAGCAGTTCTTC. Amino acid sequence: CASSPGRASYNEQFF.

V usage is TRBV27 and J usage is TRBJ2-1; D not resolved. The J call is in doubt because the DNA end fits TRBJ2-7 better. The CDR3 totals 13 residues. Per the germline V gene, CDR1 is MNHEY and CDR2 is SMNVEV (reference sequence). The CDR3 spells CASSLYLSYEQYF. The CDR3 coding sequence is TGTGCCAGCAGCCTCTACCTCTCCTACGAGCAGTACTTC.

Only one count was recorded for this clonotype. CDR3 coding DNA: TGTGCCTGGAGCGTACTTTTGGAGACCCAGTACTTC. This translates into CAWSVLLETQYF. This rearrangement joins TRBV30 to TRBJ2-5; D is unclear. Germline-derived CDR1 and CDR2 are GTSNPN and SVGIG (reference sequence). V was clipped by 3 bases and J by 5 bases, with 10 bases between them. The length of the CDR3 is 12 residues. Filled out from reference TRBV30 and TRBJ2-5, the complete variable domain reads SQTIHQWPATLVQPVGSPLSLECTVEGTSNPNLYWYRQAAGRGLQLLFYSVGIGQISSEVPQNLSASRPQDRQFILSSKKLLLSDSGFYLCAWSVLLETQYFGPGTRLLVL.

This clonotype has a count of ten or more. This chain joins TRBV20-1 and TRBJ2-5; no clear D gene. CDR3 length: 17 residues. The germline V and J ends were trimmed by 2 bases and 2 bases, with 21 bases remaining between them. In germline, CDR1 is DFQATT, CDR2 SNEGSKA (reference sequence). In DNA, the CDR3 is TGCAGTGCTAGACCCCCTCTGGGTGGGTTGGGGCAAGAGACCCAGTACTTC. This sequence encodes CSARPPLGGLGQETQYF.

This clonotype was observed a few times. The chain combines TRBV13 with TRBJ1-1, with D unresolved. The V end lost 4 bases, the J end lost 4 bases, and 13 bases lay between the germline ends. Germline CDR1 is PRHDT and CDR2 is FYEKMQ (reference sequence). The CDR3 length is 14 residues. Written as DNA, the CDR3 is TGTGCCAGCAGCTCGGAAAACCTTGGCACTGAAGCTTTCTTT. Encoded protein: CASSSENLGTEAFF.

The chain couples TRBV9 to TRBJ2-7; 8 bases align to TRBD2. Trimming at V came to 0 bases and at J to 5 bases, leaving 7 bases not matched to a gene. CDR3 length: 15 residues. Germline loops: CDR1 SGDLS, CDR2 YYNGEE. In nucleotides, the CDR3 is TGTGCCAGCAGCGTAGACGGCGGGAGGTTCGACGAGCAGTACTTC. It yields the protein CASSVDGGRFDEQYF.

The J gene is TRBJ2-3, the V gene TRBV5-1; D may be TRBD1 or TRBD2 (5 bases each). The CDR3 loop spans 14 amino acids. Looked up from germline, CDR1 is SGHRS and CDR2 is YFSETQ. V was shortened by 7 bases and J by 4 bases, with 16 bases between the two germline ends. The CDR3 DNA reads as TGCGCCAGCGCTGCAGGCCGGGGACCAGATACGCAGTATTTT. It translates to CASAAGRGPDTQYF.

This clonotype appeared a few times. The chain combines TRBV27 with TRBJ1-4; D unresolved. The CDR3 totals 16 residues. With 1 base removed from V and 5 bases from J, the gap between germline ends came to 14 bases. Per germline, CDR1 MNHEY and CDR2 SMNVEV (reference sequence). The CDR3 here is CASSLFAATPNEKLFF. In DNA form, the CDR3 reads TGTGCCAGCAGTTTATTTGCAGCCACTCCAAATGAAAAACTGTTTTTT. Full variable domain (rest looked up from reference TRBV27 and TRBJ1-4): EAQVTQNPRYLITVTGKKLTVTCSQNMNHEYMSWYRQDPGLGLRQIYYSMNVEVTDKGDVPEGYKVSRKEKRNFPLILESPSPNQTSLYFCASSLFAATPNEKLFFGSGTQLSVL.

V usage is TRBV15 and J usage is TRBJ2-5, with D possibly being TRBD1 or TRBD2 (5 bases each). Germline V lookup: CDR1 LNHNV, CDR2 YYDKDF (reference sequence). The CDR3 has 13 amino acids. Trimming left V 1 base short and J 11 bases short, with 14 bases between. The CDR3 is CATSRVGGGGQYF. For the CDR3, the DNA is TGTGCCACCAGCAGAGTAGGTGGGGGTGGGCAGTACTTC.

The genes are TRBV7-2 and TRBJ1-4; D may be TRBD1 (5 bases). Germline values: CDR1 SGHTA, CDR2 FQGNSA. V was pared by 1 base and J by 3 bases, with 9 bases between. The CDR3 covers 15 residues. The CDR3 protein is CASSLVAGSNEKLFF. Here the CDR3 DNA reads TGTGCCAGCAGCTTAGTGGCAGGGTCTAATGAAAAACTGTTTTTT.

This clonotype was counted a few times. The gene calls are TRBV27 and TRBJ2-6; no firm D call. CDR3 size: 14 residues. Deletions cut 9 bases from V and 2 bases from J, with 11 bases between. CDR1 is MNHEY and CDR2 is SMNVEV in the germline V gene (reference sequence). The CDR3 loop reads CASSLLAGANVLTF. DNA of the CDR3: TGTGCCAGTTCCCTCTTGGCTGGGGCCAACGTCCTGACTTTC.

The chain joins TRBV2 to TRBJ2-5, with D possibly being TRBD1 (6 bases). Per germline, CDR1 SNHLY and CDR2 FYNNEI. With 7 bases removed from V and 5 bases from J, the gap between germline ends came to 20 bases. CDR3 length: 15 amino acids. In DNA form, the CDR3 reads TGTGCCAGCACGAACCGGGGACACGGGCAGGAGACCCAGTACTTC. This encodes CASTNRGHGQETQYF.

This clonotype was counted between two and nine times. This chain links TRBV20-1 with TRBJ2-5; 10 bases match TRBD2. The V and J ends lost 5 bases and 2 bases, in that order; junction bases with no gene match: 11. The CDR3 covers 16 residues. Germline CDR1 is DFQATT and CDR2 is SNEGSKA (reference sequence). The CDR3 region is CSALSPAGGIQETQYF. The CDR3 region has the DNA TGCAGTGCTTTATCCCCAGCGGGGGGGATTCAAGAGACCCAGTACTTC.

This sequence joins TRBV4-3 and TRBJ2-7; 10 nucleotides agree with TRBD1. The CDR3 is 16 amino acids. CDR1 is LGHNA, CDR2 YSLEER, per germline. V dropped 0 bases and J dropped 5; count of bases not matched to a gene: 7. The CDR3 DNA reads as TGCGCCAGCAGCCAAGAGGGACAGGGGTTAGAGGACGAGCAGTACTTC. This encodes CASSQEGQGLEDEQYF.

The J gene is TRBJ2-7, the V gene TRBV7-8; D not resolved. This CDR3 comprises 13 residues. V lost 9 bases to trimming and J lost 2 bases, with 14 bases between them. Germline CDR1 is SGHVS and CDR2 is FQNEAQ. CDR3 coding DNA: TGTGCCAGTATGGACCAGGCGACCTACGAGCAGTACTTC. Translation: CASMDQATYEQYF.

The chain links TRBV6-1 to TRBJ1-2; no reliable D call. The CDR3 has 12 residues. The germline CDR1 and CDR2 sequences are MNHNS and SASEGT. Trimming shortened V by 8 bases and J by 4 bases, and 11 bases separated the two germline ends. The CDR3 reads CASSIGSYGYTF. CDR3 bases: TGTGCCAGCTCCATCGGGTCCTATGGCTACACCTTC.

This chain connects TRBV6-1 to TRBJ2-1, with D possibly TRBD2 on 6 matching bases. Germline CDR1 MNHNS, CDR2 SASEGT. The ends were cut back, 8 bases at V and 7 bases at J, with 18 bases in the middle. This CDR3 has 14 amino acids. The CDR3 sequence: CASASGAALNEQFF. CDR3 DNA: TGTGCCAGCGCATCGGGAGCCGCTTTGAATGAGCAGTTCTTC.

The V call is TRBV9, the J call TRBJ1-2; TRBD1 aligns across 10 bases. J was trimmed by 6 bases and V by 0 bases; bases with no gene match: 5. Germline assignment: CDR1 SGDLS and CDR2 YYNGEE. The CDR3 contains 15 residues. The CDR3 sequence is CASSVVTGGADGYTF. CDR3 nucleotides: TGTGCCAGCAGCGTAGTGACAGGGGGCGCCGATGGCTACACCTTC.